Included here is one T cell receptor beta chain sequence, with context. What this receptor recognizes is not known. Base-call qualities are not available, and no considerably larger clone is one nucleotide away. These data are taken from a study of blood T cell repertoires in COVID-19 (dated by TCRdb to 2020 to 2022). Turning to the overall study: Collaborator samples came from the United States, Italy and Spain and covered acute and convalescent phases of COVID-19. The prospective study material was composed of cDNA or gDNA derived from T cells, B-cell-depleted T cells, or PBMCs. Subjects who had been exposed to COVID-19, were actively infected with it, or had recovered from it provided the deeply sampled blood TCRbeta repertoires that made up the dataset. The repertoires were released in a freely available public database intended as a resource for research on the immune response to SARS-CoV-2. The samples were drawn from the first 160 participants of the ongoing ImmuneRACE study and from 1,254 subjects provided by 6 global collaborators. Nearly every sample came with metadata listing a de-identified subject ID, COVID-19 status, age in years and sex. Where HLA class I and class II types were available, the types were taken from metadata supplied by the sample provider, not from assay-based typing.

On the study overall, not on this receptor specifically: How much clinical and demographic metadata was included differed by source and by participant, and the metadata was provided uncurated.

TCRbeta CDR3 regions were amplified from genomic DNA using the immunoSEQ Assay, a bias-controlled multiplex PCR. The published analysis was carried out like this. Within the assay, amplification of reference gene primers was used to estimate how many nucleated cells each sample contained. To quantify the absolute abundance of each unique TCRbeta CDR3 rearrangement, sequence reads were collapsed and filtered. For each sample, productive Simpson clonality was calculated by taking the square root of Simpson's diversity index across productive rearrangements. TCRdb retrieved this table from immuneACCESS and kept in-frame rearrangements only. Not all clones are present; in checked studies, unresolved V genes account for under half, and no reason is known for the remainder. D and trimming come from the DNA, and the V and J calls and clone size come from that table. This sample has some 57,000 clones in its table, and under 90% of those were observed once. Under 14% of the sample lies in the top ten.

At one collaborating source in Seattle, patients were enrolled during active infection and were followed longitudinally through the course of disease. Whole blood was collected in K2EDTA tubes by collaborating institutions according to the institutions' own protocols. Collaborator samples were shipped for TCRbeta analysis as frozen whole blood, isolated PBMCs, or DNA extracted from either sample type. Reading the germline V gene (reference sequence) gives CDR1 SEHNR and CDR2 FQNEAQ. Its CDR3 holds 15 amino acids, cysteine through phenylalanine. Just the 45-base CDR3 DNA is kept, in frame starting at base 1. Relative to germline, V is 0 bases shorter and J is 4 bases shorter, with 10 bases between their ends.

This clonotype was sampled from a man aged 80 or over with COVID-19, enrolled during active disease. The sequenced material came from peripheral blood. The V and J segments used are TRBV7-9 and TRBJ2-1; 6 matching bases give a weak D call of TRBD2. Read as DNA, the sequence is TGTGCCAGCAGCTTAGCGGGGCGGGGTTACAATGAGCAGTTCTTC. The resulting protein is CASSLAGRGYNEQFF.